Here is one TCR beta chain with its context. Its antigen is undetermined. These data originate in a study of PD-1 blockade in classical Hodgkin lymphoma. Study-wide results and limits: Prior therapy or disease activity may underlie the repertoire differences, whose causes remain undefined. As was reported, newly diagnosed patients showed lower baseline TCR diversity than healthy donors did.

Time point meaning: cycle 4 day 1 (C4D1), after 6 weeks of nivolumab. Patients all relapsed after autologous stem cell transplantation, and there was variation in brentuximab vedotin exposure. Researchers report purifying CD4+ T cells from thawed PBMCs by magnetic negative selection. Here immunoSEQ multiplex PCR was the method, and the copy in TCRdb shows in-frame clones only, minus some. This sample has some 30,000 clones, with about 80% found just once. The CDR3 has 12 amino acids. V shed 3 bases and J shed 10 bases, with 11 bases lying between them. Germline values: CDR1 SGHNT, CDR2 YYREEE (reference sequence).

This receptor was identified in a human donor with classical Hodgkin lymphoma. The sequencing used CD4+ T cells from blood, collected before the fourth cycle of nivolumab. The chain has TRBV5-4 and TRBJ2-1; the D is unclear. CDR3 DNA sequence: TGTGCCAGCAGCTCTCTGGACGGGGAGCAGTTCTTC. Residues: CASSSLDGEQFF.